One and the same sample provided the 29 T cell receptor beta chains below, sequenced in a study of Ad26.COV2.S vaccination and SARS-CoV-2 variants (dated by TCRdb to the early 2020s). Library prep was done by the immunoSEQ multiplex PCR assay. The clones in this table, taken by TCRdb from immuneACCESS, are in-frame only. Not every clone is retained; where verified, under half of the shortfall comes from an unresolved V gene, and the cause of the rest is unknown. The sample table shows about 180,000 clones, and around 85% are seen once. The leading ten clones occupy more than 4.5% of the sample. In the paper's terms, the time point label means: individuals recovered from natural SARS-CoV-2 infection. This specimen consisted of peripheral blood, obtained after recovery from COVID-19. All receptors come from a human donor who had recovered from COVID-19.

The chain couples TRBV5-1 to TRBJ2-3; a weak D match, TRBD1 (6 bases). CDR1 SGHRS and CDR2 YFSETQ come from the germline V gene. Trimming took 4 bases from V and 6 from J, leaving 18 bases between them. The CDR3 length is 15 residues. CDR3 amino acids: CASSEGTTTSDTQYF. In nucleotides, the CDR3 is TGCGCCAGCAGCGAAGGGACAACCACGTCGGATACGCAGTATTTT.

The chain combines TRBV25-1 with TRBJ2-3; 7 bases agree with TRBD1. Germline CDR1 MGHDK, CDR2 SYGVNS. The CDR3 loop spans 14 amino acids. Trimming at V came to 6 bases and at J to 0 bases, leaving 3 bases not matched to a gene. The CDR3, as DNA: TGTGCCAGCAGAGACAGGGTTAGCACAGATACGCAGTATTTT. Protein: CASRDRVSTDTQYF.

The chain has TRBV25-1 and TRBJ2-1; a possible D gene is TRBD2 (7 bases). Germline lookup yields CDR1 MGHDK and CDR2 SYGVNS. This CDR3 has 16 residues. With 5 bases removed from V and 7 bases from J, the gap between germline ends came to 21 bases. CDR3 DNA: TGTGCCAGCAGTTGGGGGGGCAGGGATGGTGGGAATGAGCAGTTCTTC. It is translated as CASSWGGRDGGNEQFF.

The chain couples TRBV11-3 to TRBJ2-7, with D perhaps TRBD1 (6 bases). The V gene lost 1 base and the J gene lost 6 bases, with 19 bases spanning the gap. Per germline, CDR1 SGHNT and CDR2 YENEEA. The CDR3 covers 16 residues. In nucleotides, the CDR3 is TGTGCCAGCAGCTTAGGCCCCCCAGGGGTTCTAGGCGAGCAGTACTTC. Translating it yields CASSLGPPGVLGEQYF. Filled out from reference TRBV11-3 and TRBJ2-7, the complete variable domain reads EAGVVQSPRYKIIEKKQPVAFWCNPISGHNTLYWYLQNLGQGPELLIRYENEEAVDDSQLPKDRFSAERLKGVDSTLKIQPAELGDSAVYLCASSLGPPGVLGEQYFGPGTRLTVT.

V usage is TRBV2 and J usage is TRBJ1-1; 9 nucleotides match TRBD1. CDR3 length: 14 amino acids. Germline-derived CDR1 and CDR2 are SNHLY and FYNNEI. The V segment lost 8 bases and the J segment 1 base; nucleotides outside the gene matches: 5. CDR3 sequence reads: CASLTGGGNTEAFF. CDR3 nucleotide sequence: TGTGCCAGCTTAACAGGGGGCGGGAACACTGAAGCTTTCTTT.

V and J are TRBV16 and TRBJ2-3; 9 nucleotides match TRBD2. Germline V lookup: CDR1 KGHSY, CDR2 FQNENV. The V segment lost 2 bases and the J segment 5 bases; nucleotides outside the gene matches: 8. CDR3 length equals 16 residues. CDR3 protein: CASSQISGRRGDTQYF. For the CDR3, the DNA is TGTGCCAGCAGCCAAATCAGCGGGAGGCGTGGAGATACGCAGTATTTT.

The chain carries TRBV12-5 and TRBJ2-7; tentatively, D is TRBD1 or TRBD2 (6 bases each). Trimming removed 3 bases from V and 1 base from J, with 16 bases in between. Germline V gene lookup returns CDR1 LGHNT and CDR2 FRNRAP. CDR3 length equals 16 residues. CDR3 residues: CASGLEGGMGSYEQYF. CDR3 DNA: TGTGCTAGTGGTTTAGAGGGGGGAATGGGATCCTACGAGCAGTACTTC.

The chain couples TRBV2 to TRBJ2-7, with 7 bases fitting TRBD1. J was trimmed by 8 bases and V by 5 bases; bases with no gene match: 12. The CDR3 contains 14 residues. The germline V gene encodes CDR1 SNHLY and CDR2 FYNNEI. CDR3 sequence reads: CASSRQGDRRQQYF. The CDR3 nucleotides are TGTGCCAGCAGTCGACAGGGTGATCGGAGGCAGCAGTACTTC. Combining the CDR3 with reference TRBV2 and TRBJ2-7 gives the whole variable domain EPEVTQTPSHQVTQMGQEVILRCVPISNHLYFYWYRQILGQKVEFLVSFYNNEISEKSEIFDDQFSVERPDGSNFTLKIRSTKLEDSAMYFCASSRQGDRRQQYFGPGTRLTVT.

The chain employs TRBV5-1 and TRBJ2-7; 7 bases are a match to TRBD2. Trimming at V came to 4 bases and at J to 2 bases, leaving 12 bases not matched to a gene. The CDR3 contains 16 residues. Germline CDR1 and CDR2: SGHRS and YFSETQ. The CDR3 DNA is TGCGCCAGCAGCGGCAATTTGGCGGGAGATACCTACGAGCAGTACTTC. Its protein is CASSGNLAGDTYEQYF. The variable domain in full, with the rest retrieved from reference TRBV5-1 and TRBJ2-7, is KAGVTQTPRYLIKTRGQQVTLSCSPISGHRSVSWYQQTPGQGLQFLFEYFSETQRNKGNFPGRFSGRQFSNSRSEMNVSTLELGDSALYLCASSGNLAGDTYEQYFGPGTRLTVT.

The gene calls are TRBV19 and TRBJ2-7, with D maybe TRBD1 (5 bases). Between the trimmed V and J ends, which lost 3 bases and 0 bases, there was a span of 12 bases. The CDR3 is 15 amino acids. CDR1 and CDR2 from the germline V gene are LNHDA and SQIVND (reference sequence). The CDR3 DNA reads TGTGCCAGTAGTATTGGGGCCTTGAGCTCCTACGAGCAGTACTTC. The encoded protein is CASSIGALSSYEQYF.

V usage is TRBV6-5 and J usage is TRBJ1-3; D gene unclear. V lost 4 bases and J 5 bases, leaving 6 bases between the germline ends. This CDR3 comprises 12 residues. CDR1 is MNHEY, CDR2 SVGAGI, per germline. The CDR3 spells CASSLDRNTIYF. In DNA, the CDR3 is TGTGCCAGCAGTTTGGATCGAAACACCATATATTTT.

The chain has TRBV30 and TRBJ1-1; maybe TRBD1 (5 bases). The CDR3 extends over 15 amino acids. Germline-derived CDR1 and CDR2 are GTSNPN and SVGIG (reference sequence). V lost 0 bases, J lost 6 bases, and 17 bases lay in between. The CDR3 loop reads CAWSVGPGLIPEAFF. CDR3 DNA: TGTGCCTGGAGTGTAGGTCCAGGGTTGATCCCTGAAGCTTTCTTT.

To note about this clone: An end of the junction differs from the germline gene, which may be a read error. As DNA, the CDR3 is TGTGCTAGCAGCTTAGGGCCGGACTCGGGTGAGCAGTACTTC. This translates into CASSLGPDSGEQYF. This rearrangement joins TRBV7-7 to TRBJ2-7; TRBD2 might be the D (5 bases). This CDR3 region has 14 residues. CDR1 and CDR2 from the germline V gene are SSHAT and FNYEAQ (reference sequence). The whole variable domain, remainder taken from reference TRBV7-7 and TRBJ2-7, is GAGVSQSPRYKVTKRGQDVTLRCDPISSHATLYWYQQALGQGPEFLTYFNYEAQPDKSGLPSDRFSAERPEGSISTLTIQRTEQRDSAMYRCASSLGPDSGEQYFGPGTRLTVT.

The V call is TRBV9, the J call TRBJ1-4; a weak D match, TRBD1 (5 bases). Germline CDR1 SGDLS, CDR2 YYNGEE. CDR3 length: 16 amino acids. Trimming pared 0 bases from V and 8 bases from J, leaving 17 bases between. The DNA of the CDR3 is TGTGCCAGCAGCGTAGAATTGGGAGGGGACGGAGAAAAACTGTTTTTT. Amino acid sequence: CASSVELGGDGEKLFF.

The chain has TRBV6-5 and TRBJ2-7; D is ambiguous. The V and J ends lost 8 bases and 7 bases respectively, with 9 bases between them. Germline V gives CDR1 MNHEY, CDR2 SVGAGI. This CDR3 has 10 amino acids. CDR3 in amino acids: CASPPAEQYF. CDR3 in DNA: TGTGCCAGCCCGCCGGCGGAGCAGTACTTC.

This chain connects TRBV5-6 to TRBJ1-6; 8 bases are a match to TRBD1. Germline loops: CDR1 SGHDT, CDR2 YYEEEE. After removal of 4 bases from V and 6 bases from J, the junction contained 3 bases not matched to a gene. There are 14 residues in the CDR3. CDR3 in DNA: TGTGCCAGCAGCCGGGACAGGATTAATTCACCCCTCCACTTT. It yields the protein CASSRDRINSPLHF. Combining the CDR3 with reference TRBV5-6 and TRBJ1-6 gives the whole variable domain DAGVTQSPTHLIKTRGQQVTLRCSPKSGHDTVSWYQQALGQGPQFIFQYYEEEERQRGNFPDRFSGHQFPNYSSELNVNALLLGDSALYLCASSRDRINSPLHFGNGTRLTVT.

This sequence joins TRBV3-1 (or the pseudogene TRBV3-2) and TRBJ1-3; D is undetermined. This CDR3 spans 15 amino acids. V was pared by 4 bases and J by 0 bases, with 10 bases between. Germline CDR1 LGHDT, CDR2 YNNKEL (reference sequence). The CDR3 is CASSRSPSSGNTIYF. DNA for the CDR3: TGTGCCAGCAGCCGGTCTCCCTCCTCTGGAAACACCATATATTTT.

The genes are TRBV24-1 and TRBJ2-5; TRBD1 matches at 8 bases. Germline V gene sequence: CDR1 KGHDR, CDR2 SFDVKD. The V segment lost 9 bases and the J segment 3 bases; nucleotides outside the gene matches: 11. The CDR3 is 15 residues long. CDR3 amino acids: CATRAPRGREETQYF. CDR3 DNA: TGTGCCACCCGTGCCCCCAGGGGGCGCGAAGAGACCCAGTACTTC.

The chain links TRBV19 to TRBJ2-7, with 8 bases fitting TRBD2. The germline CDR1 and CDR2 sequences are LNHDA and SQIVND (reference sequence). This CDR3 has 14 residues. V lost 5 bases and J lost 2; bases outside the gene matches: 5. The CDR3 is CASSSGGGAYEQYF. The CDR3 DNA is TGTGCCAGTAGTTCCGGGGGGGGAGCCTACGAGCAGTACTTC.

The J gene is TRBJ1-5, the V gene TRBV3-1 (or the pseudogene TRBV3-2), with unresolved D. The germline V gene has CDR1 LGHDT and CDR2 YNNKEL (reference sequence). This CDR3 has 14 residues. Trimming removed 0 bases from V and 7 bases from J, with 10 bases in between. In DNA, the CDR3 is TGTGCCAGCAGCCAAGAACGGGTACGACAGCCCCAGCATTTT. Its protein product is CASSQERVRQPQHF.

The chain combines TRBV5-1 with TRBJ2-7; D uncertain. V was shortened by 2 bases and J by 3 bases, with 9 bases between the two germline ends. The CDR3 consists of 13 residues. Germline V gene lookup returns CDR1 SGHRS and CDR2 YFSETQ. The CDR3 loop is CASSLPAVYEQYF. DNA for the CDR3: TGCGCCAGCAGCTTACCCGCAGTCTACGAGCAGTACTTC.

The chain uses TRBV2 and TRBJ1-4; 7 nucleotides agree with TRBD1. Looked up from germline, CDR1 is SNHLY and CDR2 is FYNNEI. The V segment lost 2 bases and the J segment 5 bases; nucleotides outside the gene matches: 5. The CDR3 runs 15 residues. The DNA for the CDR3 is TGTGCCAGCAGTGAAATGACCAGGGGGAATGAAAAACTGTTTTTT. Translated: CASSEMTRGNEKLFF.

The chain uses TRBV18 and TRBJ2-2; D might be TRBD1 (6 bases). The V gene lost 3 bases and the J gene lost 5 bases, with 7 bases spanning the gap. Germline lookup yields CDR1 KGHSH and CDR2 LQKENI. CDR3 size: 13 residues. DNA of the CDR3: TGTGCCAGCTCACCTAGGGGGACCGGGGAGCTGTTTTTT. Translation gives CASSPRGTGELFF.

The chain employs TRBV21-1 and TRBJ1-3. TRBV21-1 is noted as a pseudogene. The CDR3 covers 17 residues. The CDR3 bases are TGTGCCAGCAGCAAAGTTGAAGGGTTTTTTTTTGGAAACACCATATATTTT. Residues: CASSKVEGFFFGNTIYF.

CDR3 coding DNA: TGTGCCTGGAGTGTTAACGGCTATAATTCACCCCTCCACTTT. Translation gives CAWSVNGYNSPLHF. The chain uses TRBV30 and TRBJ1-6; D is unclear. With 0 bases removed from V and 3 bases from J, the gap between germline ends came to 6 bases. This CDR3 has 14 amino acids. Germline CDR1 GTSNPN, CDR2 SVGIG (reference sequence).

This chain links TRBV5-1 with TRBJ2-7; TRBD1 matches at 8 bases. CDR1 and CDR2 from the germline V gene are SGHRS and YFSETQ. Losses at the gene ends were 0 bases for V and 5 bases for J; bases not matched to a gene: 4. This CDR3 contains 14 residues. The chain's CDR3 is CASSLGQGRDEQYF. The CDR3 DNA reads as TGCGCCAGCAGCTTGGGACAGGGGCGGGACGAGCAGTACTTC.

The rearrangement uses TRBV5-8 and TRBJ2-7; D unresolved. Trimming left V 4 bases short and J 3 bases short, with 8 bases between. Per germline, CDR1 SGHTS and CDR2 YDEGEE. The length of the CDR3 is 12 residues. For the CDR3, the DNA is TGTGCCAGCAGCCCCCCTGACTACGAGCAGTACTTC. Amino acid sequence: CASSPPDYEQYF. Full variable domain (outside the CDR3, taken from reference TRBV5-8 and TRBJ2-7): EAGVTQSPTHLIKTRGQQATLRCSPISGHTSVYWYQQALGLGLQFLLWYDEGEERNRGNFPPRFSGRQFPNYSSELNVNALELEDSALYLCASSPPDYEQYFGPGTRLTVT.

A few counts support this clone. The chain is built from TRBV30 and TRBJ1-1; the D gene is possibly TRBD1 (5 bases). Germline V CDR1 and CDR2: GTSNPN, SVGIG (reference sequence). This CDR3 is built from 13 residues. V gave up 2 bases and J gave up 5 bases, with 12 bases separating them. The CDR3 DNA reads as TGTGCCTGGAGTTACGGGGGAAGAACTGAAGCTTTCTTT. Protein: CAWSYGGRTEAFF.

The gene calls are TRBV10-3 and TRBJ1-5; D might be TRBD1 (5 bases). Trimming stripped 5 bases from V and 4 bases from J, with 12 bases between. The germline gives CDR1 ENHRY, CDR2 SYGVKD. This CDR3 spans 14 amino acids. The CDR3 reads CAISRDAGNQPQHF. The CDR3 nucleotides read TGTGCCATCAGTCGGGACGCCGGGAATCAGCCCCAGCATTTT.